This TCR beta chain was recorded in a study of control samples from healthy donors and cancer patients. Sequencing was performed with immunoSEQ multiplex PCR; in TCRdb, only in-frame clones are kept and a portion is missing. The sample has 95,000 to 110,000 clones; approximately 90% are singletons. J lost 1 base, V lost 6 bases, and 10 bases had no gene match. The germline CDR1 and CDR2 sequences are KGHSH and LQKENI. The length of the CDR3 is 17 residues. The sequenced material came from PBMCs. The rearrangement joins TRBV18 to TRBJ2-3; 10 nucleotides align to TRBD2. This sequence originates from a man in his sixties with lung cancer. The CDR3 protein is CASSRGITSGGTDTQYF. The CDR3 DNA reads as TGTGCCAGCTCCAGGGGAATTACTAGCGGGGGCACAGATACGCAGTATTTT.